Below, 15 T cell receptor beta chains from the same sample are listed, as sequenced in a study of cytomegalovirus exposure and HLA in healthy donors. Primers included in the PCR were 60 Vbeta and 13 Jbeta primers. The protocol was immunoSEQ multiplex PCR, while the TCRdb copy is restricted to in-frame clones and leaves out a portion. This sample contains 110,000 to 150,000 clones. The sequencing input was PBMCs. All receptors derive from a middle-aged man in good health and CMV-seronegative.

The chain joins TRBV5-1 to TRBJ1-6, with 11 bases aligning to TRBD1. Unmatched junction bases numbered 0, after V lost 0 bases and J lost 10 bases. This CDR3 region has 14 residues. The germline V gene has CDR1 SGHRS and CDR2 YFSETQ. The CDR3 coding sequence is TGCGCCAGCAGCTTGGGGGACAGGGGGTCACCCCTCCACTTT. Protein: CASSLGDRGSPLHF.

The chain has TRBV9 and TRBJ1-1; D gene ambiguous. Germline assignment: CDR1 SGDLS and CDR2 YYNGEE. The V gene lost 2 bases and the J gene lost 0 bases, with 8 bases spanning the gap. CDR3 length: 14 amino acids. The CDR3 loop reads CASSVNLLNTEAFF. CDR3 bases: TGTGCCAGCAGCGTGAACCTATTGAACACTGAAGCTTTCTTT.

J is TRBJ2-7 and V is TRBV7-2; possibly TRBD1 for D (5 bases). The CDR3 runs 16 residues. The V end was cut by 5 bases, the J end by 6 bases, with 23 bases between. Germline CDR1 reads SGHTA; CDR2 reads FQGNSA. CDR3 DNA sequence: TGTGCCAGCAGCCCCGCTTTGGGCAGGGTCGGGTTCGAGCAGTACTTC. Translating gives CASSPALGRVGFEQYF.

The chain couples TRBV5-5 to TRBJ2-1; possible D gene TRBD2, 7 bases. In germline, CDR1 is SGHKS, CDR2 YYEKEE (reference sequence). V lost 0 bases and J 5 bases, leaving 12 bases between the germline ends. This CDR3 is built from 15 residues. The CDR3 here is CASSLEGGANNEQFF. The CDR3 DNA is TGTGCCAGCAGCTTGGAGGGGGGGGCCAACAATGAGCAGTTCTTC.

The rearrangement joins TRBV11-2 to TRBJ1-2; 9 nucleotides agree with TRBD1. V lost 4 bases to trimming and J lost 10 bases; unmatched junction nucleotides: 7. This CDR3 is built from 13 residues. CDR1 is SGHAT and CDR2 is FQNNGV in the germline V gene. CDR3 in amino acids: CASSSPRTGVYTF. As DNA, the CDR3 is TGTGCCAGCAGCTCACCTAGGACAGGGGTCTACACCTTC.

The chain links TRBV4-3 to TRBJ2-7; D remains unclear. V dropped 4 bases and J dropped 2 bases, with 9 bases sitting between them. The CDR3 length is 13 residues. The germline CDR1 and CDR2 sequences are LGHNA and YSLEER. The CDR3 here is CASSLSPAYEQYF. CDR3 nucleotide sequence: TGCGCCAGCAGCCTAAGCCCGGCCTACGAGCAGTACTTC.

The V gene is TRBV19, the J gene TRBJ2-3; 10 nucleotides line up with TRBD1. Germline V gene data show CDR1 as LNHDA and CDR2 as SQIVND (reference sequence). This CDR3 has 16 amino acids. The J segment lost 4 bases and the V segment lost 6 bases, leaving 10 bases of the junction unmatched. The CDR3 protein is CASRTGTGVFSDTQYF. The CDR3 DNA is TGTGCCAGTAGGACAGGGACAGGGGTTTTTTCAGATACGCAGTATTTT.

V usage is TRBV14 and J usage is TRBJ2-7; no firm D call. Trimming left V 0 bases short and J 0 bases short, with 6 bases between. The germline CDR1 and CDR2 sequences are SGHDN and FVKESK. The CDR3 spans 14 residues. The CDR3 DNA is TGTGCCAGCAGCCAAGACTTCGTCTCCTACGAGCAGTACTTC. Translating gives CASSQDFVSYEQYF.

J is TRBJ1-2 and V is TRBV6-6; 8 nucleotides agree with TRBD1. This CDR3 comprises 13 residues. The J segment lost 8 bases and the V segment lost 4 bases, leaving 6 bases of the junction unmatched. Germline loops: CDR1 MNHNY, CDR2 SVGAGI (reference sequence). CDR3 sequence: CASSFPRGQGYTF. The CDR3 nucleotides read TGTGCCAGCAGTTTCCCCAGGGGGCAAGGCTACACCTTC.

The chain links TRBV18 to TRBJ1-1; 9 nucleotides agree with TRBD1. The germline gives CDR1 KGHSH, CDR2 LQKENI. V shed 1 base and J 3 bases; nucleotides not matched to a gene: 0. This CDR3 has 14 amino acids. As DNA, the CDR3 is TGTGCCAGCTCACCACGGACAGGGGACACTGAAGCTTTCTTT. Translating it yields CASSPRTGDTEAFF.

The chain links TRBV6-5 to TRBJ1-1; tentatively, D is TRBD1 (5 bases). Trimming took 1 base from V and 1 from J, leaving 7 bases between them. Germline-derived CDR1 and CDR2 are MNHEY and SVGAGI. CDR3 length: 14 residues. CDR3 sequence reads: CASSYFGQNTEAFF. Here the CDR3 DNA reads TGTGCCAGCAGTTACTTTGGACAGAACACTGAAGCTTTCTTT.

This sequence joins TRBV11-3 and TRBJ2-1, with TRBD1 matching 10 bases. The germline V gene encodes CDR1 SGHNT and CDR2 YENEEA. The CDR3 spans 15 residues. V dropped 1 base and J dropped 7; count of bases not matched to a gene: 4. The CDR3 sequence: CASSLGGTGENEQFF. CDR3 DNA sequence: TGTGCCAGCAGCTTAGGTGGGACAGGGGAAAATGAGCAGTTCTTC.

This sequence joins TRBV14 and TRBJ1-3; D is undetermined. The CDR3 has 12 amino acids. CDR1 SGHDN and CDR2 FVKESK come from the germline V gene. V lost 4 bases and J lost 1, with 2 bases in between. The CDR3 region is CASSPSGNTIYF. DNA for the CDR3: TGTGCCAGCAGCCCGTCTGGAAACACCATATATTTT.

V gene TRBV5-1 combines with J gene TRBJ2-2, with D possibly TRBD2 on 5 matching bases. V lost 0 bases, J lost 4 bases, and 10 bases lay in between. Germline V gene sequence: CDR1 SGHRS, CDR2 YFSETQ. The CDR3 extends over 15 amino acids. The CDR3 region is CASSLGAGGTGELFF. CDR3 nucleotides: TGCGCCAGCAGCTTGGGGGCCGGAGGCACCGGGGAGCTGTTTTTT.

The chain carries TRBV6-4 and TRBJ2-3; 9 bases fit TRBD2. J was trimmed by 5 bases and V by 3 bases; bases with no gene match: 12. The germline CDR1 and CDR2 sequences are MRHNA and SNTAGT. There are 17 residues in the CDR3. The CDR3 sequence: CASSDVASGEKGDTQYF. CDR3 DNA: TGTGCCAGCAGTGATGTTGCTAGCGGGGAAAAGGGAGATACGCAGTATTTT.